Listed here is a single T cell receptor (beta chain). Seattle researchers signed up patients amid active infection and tracked them longitudinally. The data were taken from a study of blood T cell repertoires in COVID-19. Overall study context: Samples came from the United States, Italy and Spain, spanning acute and convalescent COVID-19.

This CDR3 region has 14 residues. Germline CDR1 ENHRY, CDR2 SYGVKD. Trimming removed 6 bases at V and 5 bases at J, with 15 bases between. Data came from immunoSEQ multiplex PCR; TCRdb stores just in-frame clones and leaves some out. The data hold about 260,000 clones, with 88% observed a single time. V and J are TRBV10-3 and TRBJ2-3; tentatively, D is TRBD1 (6 bases). The origin of this receptor is a woman in her 70s with COVID-19, enrolled during active disease. Source material: peripheral blood. The CDR3 region is CAIRGDKGGDTQYF. The CDR3 DNA follows: TGTGCCATCAGGGGGGACAAGGGTGGAGATACGCAGTATTTT.